This T cell receptor (beta chain) derives from a study of CD8 T cells in Susac syndrome. Study overall: Within the group of sequenced Susac syndrome patients, more than 5 had active disease and eight were in remission.

The CDR3 is 17 residues long. Germline V CDR1 and CDR2: LGHNA, YNFKEQ. RNA totalling about 0.5 to 1 ug underwent reverse transcription with random hexamers. The TCR beta CDR3 was amplified by immunoSEQ multiplex PCR across 54 Vbeta, 13 Jbeta. From the immunoSEQ multiplex PCR reads, TCRdb called clonotypes with MiXCR, one entry per CDR3 protein. The table records some 120,000 distinct CDR3 sequences, more than 90% of them present only once. A remark on this clonotype: Its antigen is as yet unknown. Mismatch with germline at one junction end may stem from a read error.

TEMRA cells were FACS-enriched, unlike CD8+ and CD4+ T cells, which were negatively isolated. Study results and caveats: In total CD8+ repertoires, more than 15 Susac-specific public clones were found, and CD8+ TEMRA repertoires had a few.

The origin of this receptor is a human donor with Susac syndrome. The rearrangement uses TRBV4-2 and TRBJ2-7, with TRBD2 identical over 10 bases. The material sequenced was CD8+ T cells from PBMCs. This chain's CDR3 is CASSQATGTSATYGQYF. The CDR3 DNA is TGTGCCAGCAGCCAAGCAACCGGGACTAGCGCGACCTACGGGCAGTACTTC.